One and the same sample provided the 29 T cell receptor beta chains below, sequenced in a study of cytomegalovirus exposure and HLA in healthy donors. The PCR employed 60 Vbeta primers together with 13 Jbeta primers. TCRdb's copy holds only in-frame clones and misses some; the assay was immunoSEQ multiplex PCR. The sample contains 90,000 to 120,000 clones, 74% of which appear only once. Sequenced: PBMCs. These receptors were taken from a middle-aged woman in good health and CMV-seropositive.

About this clone: Other DNA variants within this sample encode the same CDR3. The chain combines TRBV5-1 with TRBJ2-3; 11 nucleotides align to TRBD2. This CDR3 is 16 amino acids long. V was pared by 0 bases and J by 3 bases, with 3 bases of the junction left unmatched. CDR1 and CDR2 from the germline V gene are SGHRS and YFSETQ. The CDR3 nucleotides read TGCGCCAGCAGCTTGGGCTCTAGCGGGGGGACAGATACGCAGTATTTT. It is translated as CASSLGSSGGTDTQYF.

With regard to this clone: The sample holds other DNA sequences that translate to the same CDR3. This chain uses TRBV5-1 with TRBJ2-5; 7 nucleotides align to TRBD1. Germline CDR1 and CDR2: SGHRS and YFSETQ. Trimming cost V 2 bases and J 2 bases; bases outside gene matches: 3. CDR3 length equals 14 residues. CDR3 sequence: CASSFSGGQETQYF. The CDR3 region has the DNA TGCGCCAGCAGCTTCTCAGGGGGACAAGAGACCCAGTACTTC.

V and J are TRBV2 and TRBJ1-2, with a tentative D call TRBD1 (6 bases). Germline V gene lookup returns CDR1 SNHLY and CDR2 FYNNEI. V lost 7 bases and J 2 bases, leaving 11 bases between the germline ends. The CDR3 runs 13 residues. CDR3 residues: CASTYQGNYGYTF. The CDR3 nucleotides are TGTGCCAGCACCTACCAGGGGAACTATGGCTACACCTTC.

Comment on this clone: Other DNA sequences in the same sample also yield this CDR3. This chain links TRBV11-2 with TRBJ2-5, with D possibly being TRBD2 (5 bases). CDR1 and CDR2 from the germline V gene are SGHAT and FQNNGV. Trimming stripped 4 bases from V and 5 bases from J, with 5 bases between. The CDR3 is 11 amino acids. The CDR3 here is CASSSGETQYF. The CDR3, as DNA: TGTGCCAGCAGCTCGGGGGAGACCCAGTACTTC.

The genes are TRBV10-2 and TRBJ1-5, with TRBD1 identical over 7 bases. CDR3 size: 15 residues. Per germline, CDR1 WSHSY and CDR2 SAAADI. After removal of 6 bases from V and 3 bases from J, the junction contained 8 bases not matched to a gene. The CDR3 region is CASSSTGENNQPQHF. The CDR3 bases are TGCGCCAGCAGCTCCACAGGGGAGAACAATCAGCCCCAGCATTTT.

The CDR3 loop is CASSAESSYNSPLHF. For the CDR3, the DNA is TGTGCCAGCAGCGCGGAGAGCTCCTATAATTCACCCCTCCACTTT. The chain uses TRBV2 and TRBJ1-6; no definite D call. With 6 bases removed from V and 0 bases from J, the gap between germline ends came to 9 bases. The germline gives CDR1 SNHLY, CDR2 FYNNEI. This CDR3 comprises 15 residues.

The chain carries TRBV13 and TRBJ2-7, with 12 nucleotides matching TRBD1. The V gene end was trimmed by 6 bases and the J gene end by 9 bases; junction bases not matched to a gene: 9. From germline, CDR1 is PRHDT and CDR2 FYEKMQ (reference sequence). This CDR3 region has 14 residues. CDR3 loop: CASSTGTGGMGQYF. CDR3 coding DNA: TGTGCCAGCAGTACCGGGACAGGGGGCATGGGGCAGTACTTC.

J is TRBJ1-5 and V is TRBV6-6; D is ambiguous. Trimming pared 4 bases from V and 0 bases from J, leaving 7 bases between. The CDR3 contains 14 residues. In germline, CDR1 is MNHNY, CDR2 SVGAGI (reference sequence). CDR3 sequence (DNA): TGTGCCAGCAGTTTGACACTTAGCAATCAGCCCCAGCATTTT. Translated: CASSLTLSNQPQHF.

The CDR3, as DNA: TGTGCCAGCAGCTTACAGGGCAGCCGCACAGATACGCAGTATTTT. Translating it yields CASSLQGSRTDTQYF. The V gene is TRBV11-2, the J gene TRBJ2-3, with D possibly being TRBD1 (5 bases). V lost 2 bases to trimming and J lost 1 base, with 10 bases between them. The CDR3 loop spans 15 amino acids. Germline-derived CDR1 and CDR2 are SGHAT and FQNNGV.

This clone was detected a few times. The rearrangement uses TRBV6-5 and TRBJ1-1, with unresolved D. This CDR3 contains 15 residues. V gave up 6 bases and J gave up 2 bases, with 16 bases separating them. The germline gives CDR1 MNHEY, CDR2 SVGAGI. CDR3 region: CASSRSMEENTEAFF. Here the CDR3 DNA reads TGTGCCAGCAGCCGCTCTATGGAGGAAAACACTGAAGCTTTCTTT.

The chain has TRBV10-3 and TRBJ1-5, with TRBD1 matching over 7 bases. Per the germline V gene, CDR1 is ENHRY and CDR2 is SYGVKD. The CDR3 totals 14 residues. V shed 4 bases, J shed 4 bases, and the junction held 4 bases outside the gene matches. CDR3 protein: CAISGSGGNQPQHF. In DNA form, the CDR3 reads TGTGCCATCAGTGGATCAGGGGGAAATCAGCCCCAGCATTTT.

The chain combines TRBV2 with TRBJ2-3; tentatively, D is TRBD1 (5 bases). The CDR3 contains 14 residues. Trimming removed 10 bases at V and 4 bases at J, with 18 bases between. CDR1 and CDR2 from the germline V gene are SNHLY and FYNNEI. The CDR3 sequence is CATPTASAADTQYF. The CDR3 bases are TGTGCCACTCCGACAGCATCCGCGGCAGATACGCAGTATTTT.

The rearrangement uses TRBV18 and TRBJ1-1; 7 bases map to TRBD1. The germline CDR1 and CDR2 sequences are KGHSH and LQKENI. The CDR3 runs 13 residues. V was pared by 5 bases and J by 6 bases, with 6 bases of the junction left unmatched. As DNA, the CDR3 is TGTGCCAGCTCAAACAGGGGTGAGCCTGAAGCTTTCTTT. It codes for CASSNRGEPEAFF.

This clone has just a few counts. The chain carries TRBV5-1 and TRBJ2-1; 7 nucleotides line up with TRBD1. The V segment lost 0 bases and the J segment 1 base; nucleotides outside the gene matches: 10. This CDR3 spans 18 amino acids. Per germline, CDR1 SGHRS and CDR2 YFSETQ. CDR3 protein: CASSLDGDSLFSYNEQFF. In DNA form, the CDR3 reads TGCGCCAGCAGCTTGGATGGGGACAGCCTCTTTTCCTACAATGAGCAGTTCTTC.

The chain is built from TRBV6-6 and TRBJ1-6; D is perhaps TRBD1 (6 bases). Germline V lookup: CDR1 MNHNY, CDR2 SVGAGI (reference sequence). This CDR3 contains 15 residues. V lost 4 bases and J 10 bases, leaving 17 bases between the germline ends. The CDR3 loop reads CASSSPAGGESPLHF. CDR3 coding DNA: TGTGCCAGCAGTTCCCCCGCGGGGGGCGAATCACCCCTCCACTTT.

The chain couples TRBV4-2 to TRBJ2-5; 8 bases align to TRBD1. Germline V gene lookup returns CDR1 LGHNA and CDR2 YNFKEQ. The CDR3 runs to 14 residues. V trimming: 6 bases; J trimming: 5 bases; junction bases outside the gene matches: 8. The CDR3 loop is CASSRGRGRETQYF. The CDR3 DNA is TGTGCCAGCAGTCGGGGCAGGGGGCGGGAGACCCAGTACTTC.

The chain joins TRBV5-1 to TRBJ1-5; TRBD1 is a possible D gene (6 bases). The CDR3 has 16 amino acids. The V gene's germline CDR1 is SGHRS and CDR2 YFSETQ. V was shortened by 3 bases and J by 2 bases, with 15 bases between the two germline ends. The CDR3 nucleotides are TGCGCCAGCAGCTCTGGAGAGGCAGGGGGCAATCAGCCCCAGCATTTT. This codes for CASSSGEAGGNQPQHF.

V gene TRBV5-1 combines with J gene TRBJ2-1; tentative D call: TRBD2 (5 bases). The CDR3 runs to 16 residues. From germline, CDR1 is SGHRS and CDR2 YFSETQ. With 4 bases removed from V and 8 bases from J, the gap between germline ends came to 22 bases. The CDR3 DNA follows: TGCGCCAGCAGCCCCCTCGCGGGTGAAGGGATCTATGAGCAGTTCTTC. It specifies CASSPLAGEGIYEQFF.

The chain joins TRBV5-1 to TRBJ2-5; D possibly corresponds to TRBD2 (5 bases). The CDR3 has 13 residues. Germline CDR1 is SGHRS and CDR2 is YFSETQ. V lost 3 bases and J lost 5, with 11 bases in between. This CDR3 is CASSSPGGETQYF. CDR3 sequence (DNA): TGCGCCAGCAGCTCACCCGGCGGGGAGACCCAGTACTTC.

CDR3 sequence reads: CASSLFRSGGVETQYF. CDR3 nucleotide sequence: TGTGCCAGCAGTTTATTTCGGAGCGGGGGGGTGGAGACCCAGTACTTC. The J gene is TRBJ2-5, the V gene TRBV27, with 10 positions matching TRBD2. This CDR3 comprises 16 residues. Germline CDR1 and CDR2: MNHEY and SMNVEV (reference sequence). With 1 base clipped from V and 5 bases from J, the junction kept 7 bases outside the gene matches.

The rearrangement joins TRBV21-1 to TRBJ1-6; whether TRBD1, the table's D call, matches the DNA was not checked. TRBV21-1 has pseudogene status. CDR3 length: 13 amino acids. CDR3 sequence reads: CARKGQYNSPLHF. The CDR3 DNA follows: TGTGCCAGGAAGGGACAGTATAATTCACCCCTCCACTTT.

Points on this clone: The sample carries other DNA sequences with the same CDR3. J is TRBJ1-6 and V is TRBV10-3; D is perhaps TRBD1 (5 bases). V gave up 3 bases and J gave up 7 bases, with 7 bases separating them. The length of the CDR3 is 13 residues. CDR1 ENHRY and CDR2 SYGVKD come from the germline V gene. The chain's CDR3 is CAISERGNSPLHF. CDR3 sequence (DNA): TGTGCCATCAGTGAAAGGGGAAATTCACCCCTCCACTTT.

The chain recombines TRBV5-1 with TRBJ2-5, with a possible D match to TRBD2 (6 bases). There are 14 residues in the CDR3. The V gene lost 3 bases and the J gene lost 1 base, with 10 bases spanning the gap. The germline V gene encodes CDR1 SGHRS and CDR2 YFSETQ. The CDR3 nucleotides read TGCGCCAGCAGCTGGGGGACTCCCCAAGAGACCCAGTACTTC. This codes for CASSWGTPQETQYF.

This chain uses TRBV6-1 with TRBJ2-2; no reliable D call. CDR3 length: 14 residues. Germline assignment: CDR1 MNHNS and CDR2 SASEGT. The ends were cut back, 2 bases at V and 0 bases at J, with 4 bases in the middle. CDR3 protein: CASSEPTNTGELFF. The CDR3 DNA is TGTGCCAGCAGTGAACCCACGAACACCGGGGAGCTGTTTTTT.

The sample holds a few counts of this clone. The chain combines TRBV14 with TRBJ1-6; D may be TRBD1 (5 bases). Germline lookup yields CDR1 SGHDN and CDR2 FVKESK. With 4 bases removed from V and 6 bases from J, the gap between germline ends came to 10 bases. The CDR3 loop spans 14 amino acids. The DNA for the CDR3 is TGTGCCAGCAGCCTGGTCGGGGGTAATTCACCCCTCCACTTT. Translating gives CASSLVGGNSPLHF.

This clone occurred a few times. The chain links TRBV5-6 to TRBJ1-2; 8 nucleotides match TRBD1. Germline CDR1 and CDR2: SGHDT and YYEEEE. The CDR3 sequence is 13 residues long. V lost 4 bases, J lost 4 bases, and 3 bases stayed unmatched. The CDR3 DNA is TGTGCCAGCAGCCCGGACAGGGCCTATGGCTACACCTTC. Translation: CASSPDRAYGYTF.

J is TRBJ2-7 and V is TRBV4-3; 8 positions match TRBD2. The V gene's germline CDR1 is LGHNA and CDR2 YSLEER. The V gene end was trimmed by 0 bases and the J gene end by 2 bases; junction bases not matched to a gene: 6. This CDR3 is 16 amino acids long. In nucleotides, the CDR3 is TGCGCCAGCAGCCAAGATTCCCTAGCGGGTACCTACGAGCAGTACTTC. Amino acids: CASSQDSLAGTYEQYF.

This sequence joins TRBV30 and TRBJ1-5; TRBD1 agrees at 8 bases. This CDR3 contains 13 residues. V shed 4 bases, J shed 6 bases, and the junction held 5 bases outside the gene matches. Germline CDR1 reads GTSNPN; CDR2 reads SVGIG (reference sequence). The CDR3 DNA reads as TGTGCCTGGACCGACAGGGGAGGTCAGCCCCAGCATTTT. It is translated as CAWTDRGGQPQHF.

The chain is built from TRBV11-2 and TRBJ2-1, with 10 bases aligning to TRBD2. CDR3 length: 15 amino acids. Germline V gives CDR1 SGHAT, CDR2 FQNNGV. V was clipped by 5 bases and J by 6 bases; unmatched bases: 7. CDR3 nucleotide sequence: TGTGCCAGCAGCCCGCTAGCGGGGGACATCAATGAGCAGTTCTTC. Its translation is CASSPLAGDINEQFF. Full variable domain (outside the CDR3, taken from reference TRBV11-2 and TRBJ2-1): EAGVAQSPRYKIIEKRQSVAFWCNPISGHATLYWYQQILGQGPKLLIQFQNNGVVDDSQLPKDRFSAERLKGVDSTLKIQPAKLEDSAVYLCASSPLAGDINEQFFGPGTRLTVL.